The source of this T cell receptor (beta chain) is a study of blood T cell repertoires in COVID-19 (TCRdb year 2020). Study-wide context: Samples covering the acute and convalescent phases of COVID-19 were provided by collaborators in the United States, Italy and Spain. The repertoires were released in a freely available public database meant as a resource for research on the immune response to SARS-CoV-2. Nearly every sample came with metadata listing a de-identified subject ID, COVID-19 status, age in years and sex. Where HLA class I and class II types were available, the types were taken from metadata supplied by the sample provider, not from assay-based typing. The samples were drawn from two sources: the first 160 participants of the ongoing ImmuneRACE study, and 950 to 1,500 subjects contributed by 6 global collaborators. The prospective study material was composed of cDNA or gDNA derived from T cells, B-cell-depleted T cells, or PBMCs. Deeply sampled blood TCRbeta repertoires from subjects exposed to, actively infected with, or recovered from COVID-19 were included in the dataset.

TCRbeta CDR3 regions were amplified from genomic DNA by means of the immunoSEQ Assay, a bias-controlled multiplex PCR. The source study handled its data this way. The number of nucleated cells in each sample was estimated from the amplification of reference gene primers within the assay. To quantify the absolute abundance of each unique TCRbeta CDR3 rearrangement, sequence reads were collapsed and filtered. For each sample, productive Simpson clonality was calculated as the square root of Simpson's diversity index across productive rearrangements. What TCRdb holds here is the immuneACCESS table cut down to in-frame rearrangements. Part of the clones is not present; checked against another copy, under half of the missing clones reflect an unresolved V gene, and the others are unexplained. V, J and clone size were drawn from that table, and D and trimming were deduced from the DNA. The sample data list over 150,000 clones, and about 90% of these were observed just once. Together, the top ten hold about 20% of the sample.

Collaborating institutions collected whole blood in K2EDTA tubes following their own protocols. Collaborator samples were shipped for TCRbeta analysis as frozen whole blood, isolated PBMCs, or DNA extracted from either sample type. About this clone: Its recognized antigen is unknown. Base qualities are not provided; no much larger clone lies one nucleotide away.

General study outcomes and caveats: The amount of clinical and demographic metadata varied by source and participant and was provided uncurated.

From a lookup of the germline V gene, CDR1 and CDR2 are MDHEN and SYDVKM. V sheds 2 bases and J sheds 4 bases, leaving 14 bases between their ends. The CDR3 covers 15 residues, taking in both the cysteine and the phenylalanine. Here the CDR3 DNA is all that survives: 45 bases in frame from base 1. The sample was peripheral blood. This clonotype was sampled from a man between 65 and 85 years old with active or convalescent COVID-19. The rearranged segments are TRBV28 and TRBJ1-1; the D gene cannot be named for sure. The nucleotide sequence reads TGTGCCAGCAGTTTACCTCAGGCTATCCGCACTGAAGCTTTCTTT. This gives the protein CASSLPQAIRTEAFF.